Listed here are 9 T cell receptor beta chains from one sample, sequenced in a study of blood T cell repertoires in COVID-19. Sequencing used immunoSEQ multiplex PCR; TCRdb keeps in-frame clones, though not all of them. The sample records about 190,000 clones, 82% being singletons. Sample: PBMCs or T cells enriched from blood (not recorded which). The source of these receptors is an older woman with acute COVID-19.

CDR3 region: CASSLSPRTSGGAGQFF. CDR3 nucleotides: TGTGCCAGCAGCTTAAGCCCTAGGACTAGCGGGGGGGCCGGGCAGTTCTTC. This chain joins TRBV7-2 and TRBJ2-1, with 15 bases matching TRBD2. The V gene end was trimmed by 2 bases and the J gene end by 12 bases; junction bases not matched to a gene: 11. This CDR3 has 17 residues. Germline CDR1 SGHTA, CDR2 FQGNSA.

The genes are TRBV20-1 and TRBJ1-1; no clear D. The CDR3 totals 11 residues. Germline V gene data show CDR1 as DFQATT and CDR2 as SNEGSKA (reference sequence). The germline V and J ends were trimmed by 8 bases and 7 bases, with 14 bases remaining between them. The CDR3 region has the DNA TGCAGTTCTTCTGAGGGCAGTGAAGCTTTCTTT. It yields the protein CSSSEGSEAFF.

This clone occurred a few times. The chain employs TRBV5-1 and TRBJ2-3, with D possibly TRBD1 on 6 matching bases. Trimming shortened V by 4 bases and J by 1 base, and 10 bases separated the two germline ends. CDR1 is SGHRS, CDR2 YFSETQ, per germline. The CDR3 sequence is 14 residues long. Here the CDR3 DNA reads TGCGCCAGCAGCGAGGGGGTAGGCACAGATACGCAGTATTTT. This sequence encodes CASSEGVGTDTQYF.

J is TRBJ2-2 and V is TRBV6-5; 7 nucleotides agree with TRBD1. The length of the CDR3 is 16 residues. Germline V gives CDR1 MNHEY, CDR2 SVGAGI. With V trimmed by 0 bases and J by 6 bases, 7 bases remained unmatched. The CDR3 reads CASSYSGQVEAGELFF. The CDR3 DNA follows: TGTGCCAGCAGTTACTCCGGACAGGTTGAGGCCGGGGAGCTGTTTTTT.

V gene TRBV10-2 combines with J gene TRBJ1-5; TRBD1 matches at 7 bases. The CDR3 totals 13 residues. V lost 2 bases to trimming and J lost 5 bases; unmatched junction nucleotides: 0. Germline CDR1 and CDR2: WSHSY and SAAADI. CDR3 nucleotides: TGCGCCAGCAGTGAGCAGGGGGATCAGCCCCAGCATTTT. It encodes CASSEQGDQPQHF.

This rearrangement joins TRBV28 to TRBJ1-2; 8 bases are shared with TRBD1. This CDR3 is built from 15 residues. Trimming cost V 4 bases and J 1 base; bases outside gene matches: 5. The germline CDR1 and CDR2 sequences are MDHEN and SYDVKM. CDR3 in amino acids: CASSWGTGFNYGYTF. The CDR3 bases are TGTGCCAGCAGTTGGGGGACAGGTTTTAACTATGGCTACACCTTC.

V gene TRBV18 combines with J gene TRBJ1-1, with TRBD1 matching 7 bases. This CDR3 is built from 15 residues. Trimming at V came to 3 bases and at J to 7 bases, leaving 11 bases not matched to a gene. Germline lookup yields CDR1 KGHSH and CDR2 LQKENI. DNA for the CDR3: TGTGCCAGCTCACCTCCACAGGGGTCGATGGTTGAAGCTTTCTTT. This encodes CASSPPQGSMVEAFF.

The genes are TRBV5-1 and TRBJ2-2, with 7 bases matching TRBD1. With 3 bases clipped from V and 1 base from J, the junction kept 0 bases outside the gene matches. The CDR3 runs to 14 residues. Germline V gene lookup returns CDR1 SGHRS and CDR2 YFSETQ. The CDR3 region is CASSWDRNTGELFF. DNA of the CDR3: TGCGCCAGCAGCTGGGACAGGAACACCGGGGAGCTGTTTTTT.

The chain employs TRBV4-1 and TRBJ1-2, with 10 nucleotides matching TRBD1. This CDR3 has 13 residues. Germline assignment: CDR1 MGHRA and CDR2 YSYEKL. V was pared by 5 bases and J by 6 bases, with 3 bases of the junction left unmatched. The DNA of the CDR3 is TGCGCCAGCAGCTCGACAGGGGGCGATGGCTACACCTTC. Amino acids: CASSSTGGDGYTF.